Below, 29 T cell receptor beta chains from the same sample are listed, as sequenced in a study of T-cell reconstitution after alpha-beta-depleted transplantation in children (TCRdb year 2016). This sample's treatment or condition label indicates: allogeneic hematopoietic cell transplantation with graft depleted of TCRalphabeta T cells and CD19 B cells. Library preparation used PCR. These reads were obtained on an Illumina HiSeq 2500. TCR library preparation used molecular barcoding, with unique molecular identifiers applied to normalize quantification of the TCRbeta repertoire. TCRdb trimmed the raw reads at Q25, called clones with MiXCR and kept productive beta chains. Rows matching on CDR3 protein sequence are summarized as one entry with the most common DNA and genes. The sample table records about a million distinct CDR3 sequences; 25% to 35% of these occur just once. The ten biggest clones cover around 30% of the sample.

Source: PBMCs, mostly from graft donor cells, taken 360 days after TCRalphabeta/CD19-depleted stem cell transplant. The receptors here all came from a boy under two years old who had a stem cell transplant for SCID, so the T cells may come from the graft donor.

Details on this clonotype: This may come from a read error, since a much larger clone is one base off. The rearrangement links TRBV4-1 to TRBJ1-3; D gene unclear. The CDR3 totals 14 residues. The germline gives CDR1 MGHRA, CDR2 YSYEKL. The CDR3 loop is CASSQGVAGYTIYF. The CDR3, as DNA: TGCGCCAGCAGCCAAGGGGTTGCTGGATACACCATATATTTT.

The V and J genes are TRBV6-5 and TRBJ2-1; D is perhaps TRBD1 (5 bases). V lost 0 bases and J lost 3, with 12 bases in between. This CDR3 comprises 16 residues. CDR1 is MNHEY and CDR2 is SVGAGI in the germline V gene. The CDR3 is CASSYSPRVIYNEQFF. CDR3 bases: TGTGCCAGCAGTTACTCCCCCAGGGTAATCTACAATGAGCAGTTCTTC.

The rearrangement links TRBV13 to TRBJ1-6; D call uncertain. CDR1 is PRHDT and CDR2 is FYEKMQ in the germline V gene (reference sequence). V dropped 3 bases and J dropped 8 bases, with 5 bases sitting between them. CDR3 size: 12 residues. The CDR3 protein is CASSFGHSPLHF. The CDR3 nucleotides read TGTGCCAGCAGCTTCGGGCATTCACCCCTCCACTTT. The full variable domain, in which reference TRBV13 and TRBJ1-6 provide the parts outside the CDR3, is AAGVIQSPRHLIKEKRETATLKCYPIPRHDTVYWYQQGPGQDPQFLISFYEKMQSDKGSIPDRFSAQQFSDYHSELNMSSLELGDSALYFCASSFGHSPLHFGNGTRLTVT.

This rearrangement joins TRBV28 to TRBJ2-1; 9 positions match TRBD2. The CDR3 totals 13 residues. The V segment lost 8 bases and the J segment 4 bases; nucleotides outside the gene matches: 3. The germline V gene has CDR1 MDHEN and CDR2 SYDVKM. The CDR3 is CASGRGGYNEQFF. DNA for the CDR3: TGTGCCAGCGGGCGGGGGGGATACAATGAGCAGTTCTTC.

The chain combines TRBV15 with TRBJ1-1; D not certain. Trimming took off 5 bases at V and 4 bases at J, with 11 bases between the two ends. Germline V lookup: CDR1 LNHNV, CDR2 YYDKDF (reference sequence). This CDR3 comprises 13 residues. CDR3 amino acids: CATSVQRGTEAFF. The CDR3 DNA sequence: TGTGCCACCAGCGTCCAACGTGGCACTGAAGCTTTCTTT.

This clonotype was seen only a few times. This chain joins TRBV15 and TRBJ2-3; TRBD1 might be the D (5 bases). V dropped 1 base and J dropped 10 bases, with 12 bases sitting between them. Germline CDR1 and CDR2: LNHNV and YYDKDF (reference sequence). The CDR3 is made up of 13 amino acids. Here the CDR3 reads CATSRVSLRAQYF. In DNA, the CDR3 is TGTGCCACCAGCAGAGTCAGCCTCAGGGCGCAGTATTTT.

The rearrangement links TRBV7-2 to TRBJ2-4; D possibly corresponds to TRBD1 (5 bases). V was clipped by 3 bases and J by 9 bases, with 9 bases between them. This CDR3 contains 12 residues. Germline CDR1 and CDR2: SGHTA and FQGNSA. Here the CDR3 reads CASSFSGPIQYF. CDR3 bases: TGTGCCAGCAGCTTTTCAGGGCCCATTCAGTACTTC.

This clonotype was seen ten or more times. The CDR3 is CASSLGGAYYEQYF. The CDR3 nucleotides read TGTGCCAGCAGTTTAGGGGGGGCGTACTACGAGCAGTACTTC. The chain employs TRBV27 and TRBJ2-7, with D perhaps matching TRBD2 (7 bases). Trimming pared 2 bases from V and 3 bases from J, leaving 11 bases between. CDR1 and CDR2 (germline): MNHEY, SMNVEV (reference sequence). The CDR3 is made up of 14 amino acids.

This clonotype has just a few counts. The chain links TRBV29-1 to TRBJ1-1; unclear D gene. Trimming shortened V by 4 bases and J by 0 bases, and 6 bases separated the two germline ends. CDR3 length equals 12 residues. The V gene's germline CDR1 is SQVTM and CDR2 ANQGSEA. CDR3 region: CSVGVLNTEAFF. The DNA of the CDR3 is TGCAGCGTTGGTGTCCTGAACACTGAAGCTTTCTTT. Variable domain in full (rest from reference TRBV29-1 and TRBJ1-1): SAVISQKPSRDICQRGTSLTIQCQVDSQVTMMFWYRQQPGQSLTLIATANQGSEATYESGFVIDKFPISRPNLTFSTLTVSNMSPEDSSIYLCSVGVLNTEAFFGQGTRLTVV.

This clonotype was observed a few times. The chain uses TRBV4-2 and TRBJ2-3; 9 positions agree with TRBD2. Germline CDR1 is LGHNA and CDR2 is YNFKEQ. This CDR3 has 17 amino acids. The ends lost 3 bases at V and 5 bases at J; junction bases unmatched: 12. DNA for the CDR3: TGTGCCAGCAGCCAGACGATTAGCGGGGGCGAAGGAGATACGCAGTATTTT. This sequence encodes CASSQTISGGEGDTQYF.

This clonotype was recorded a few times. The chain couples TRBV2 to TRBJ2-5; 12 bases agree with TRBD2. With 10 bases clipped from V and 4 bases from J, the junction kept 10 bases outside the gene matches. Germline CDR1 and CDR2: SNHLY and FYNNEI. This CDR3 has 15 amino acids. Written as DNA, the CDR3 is TGTGCCACCGCGGGGCTAGCGGGGGGGCCAGAGACCCAGTACTTC. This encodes CATAGLAGGPETQYF.

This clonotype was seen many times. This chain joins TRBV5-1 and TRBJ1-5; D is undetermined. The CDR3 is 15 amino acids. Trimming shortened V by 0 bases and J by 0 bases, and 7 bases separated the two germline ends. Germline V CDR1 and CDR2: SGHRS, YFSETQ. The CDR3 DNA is TGCGCCAGCAGCTTGGCCGGTTATAGCAATCAGCCCCAGCATTTT. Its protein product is CASSLAGYSNQPQHF.

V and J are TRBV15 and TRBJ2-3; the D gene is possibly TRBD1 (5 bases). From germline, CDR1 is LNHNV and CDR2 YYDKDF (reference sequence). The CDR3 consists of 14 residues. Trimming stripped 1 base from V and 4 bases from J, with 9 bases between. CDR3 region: CATSRGVGPDTQYF. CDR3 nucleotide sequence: TGTGCCACCAGCAGAGGGGTGGGGCCAGATACGCAGTATTTT.

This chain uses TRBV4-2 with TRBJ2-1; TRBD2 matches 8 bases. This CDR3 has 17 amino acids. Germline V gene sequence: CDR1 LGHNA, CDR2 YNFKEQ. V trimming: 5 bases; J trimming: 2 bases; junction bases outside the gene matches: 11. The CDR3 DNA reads TGTGCCAGCAGCTCTCGCCAGGCGGGGGGCCCCTACAATGAGCAGTTCTTC. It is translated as CASSSRQAGGPYNEQFF.

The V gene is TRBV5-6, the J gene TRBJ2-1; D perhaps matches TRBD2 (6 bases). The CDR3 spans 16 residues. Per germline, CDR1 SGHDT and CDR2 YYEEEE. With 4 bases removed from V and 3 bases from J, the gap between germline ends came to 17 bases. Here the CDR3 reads CASSPGLACVYNEQFF. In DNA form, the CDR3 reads TGTGCCAGCAGCCCAGGGCTAGCGTGCGTCTACAATGAGCAGTTCTTC. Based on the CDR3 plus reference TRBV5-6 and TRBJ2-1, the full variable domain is DAGVTQSPTHLIKTRGQQVTLRCSPKSGHDTVSWYQQALGQGPQFIFQYYEEEERQRGNFPDRFSGHQFPNYSSELNVNALLLGDSALYLCASSPGLACVYNEQFFGPGTRLTVL.

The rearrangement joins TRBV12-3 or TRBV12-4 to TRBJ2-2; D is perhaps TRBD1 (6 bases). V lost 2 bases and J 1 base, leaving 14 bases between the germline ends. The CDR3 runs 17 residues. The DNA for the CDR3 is TGTGCCAGCAGTTTATCCGCACGGACAGAGAACACCGGGGAGCTGTTTTTT. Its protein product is CASSLSARTENTGELFF.

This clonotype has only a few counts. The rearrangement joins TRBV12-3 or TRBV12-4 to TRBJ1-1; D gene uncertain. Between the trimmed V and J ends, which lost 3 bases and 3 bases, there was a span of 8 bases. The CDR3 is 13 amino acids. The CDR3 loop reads CASSFNGYTEAFF. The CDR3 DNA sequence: TGTGCCAGCAGTTTTAACGGTTACACTGAAGCTTTCTTT.

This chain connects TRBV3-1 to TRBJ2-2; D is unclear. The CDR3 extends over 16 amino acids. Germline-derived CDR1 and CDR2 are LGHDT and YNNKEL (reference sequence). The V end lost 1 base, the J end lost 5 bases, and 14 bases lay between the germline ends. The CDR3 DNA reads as TGTGCCAGCAGCCAAGGAAAGCCAAGAATTACCGGGGAGCTGTTTTTT. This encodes CASSQGKPRITGELFF.

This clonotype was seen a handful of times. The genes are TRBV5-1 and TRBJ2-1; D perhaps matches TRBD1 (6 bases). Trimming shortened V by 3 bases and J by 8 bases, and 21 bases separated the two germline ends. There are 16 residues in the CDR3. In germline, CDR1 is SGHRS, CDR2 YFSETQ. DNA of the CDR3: TGCGCCAGCAGCTGGGGGCCCAAGGTGGGGGACGATGAGCAGTTCTTC. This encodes CASSWGPKVGDDEQFF.

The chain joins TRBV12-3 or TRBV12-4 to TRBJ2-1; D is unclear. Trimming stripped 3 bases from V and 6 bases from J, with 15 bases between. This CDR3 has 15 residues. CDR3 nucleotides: TGTGCCAGCAGTTTGGGCAATGATGGGATCAATGAGCAGTTCTTC. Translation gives CASSLGNDGINEQFF.

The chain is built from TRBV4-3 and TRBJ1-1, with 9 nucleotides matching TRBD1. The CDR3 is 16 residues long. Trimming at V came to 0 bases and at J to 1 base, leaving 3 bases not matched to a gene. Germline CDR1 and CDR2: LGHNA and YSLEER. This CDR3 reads CASSQDRGQGNTEAFF. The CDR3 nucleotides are TGCGCCAGCAGCCAAGATCGGGGACAGGGGAACACTGAAGCTTTCTTT.

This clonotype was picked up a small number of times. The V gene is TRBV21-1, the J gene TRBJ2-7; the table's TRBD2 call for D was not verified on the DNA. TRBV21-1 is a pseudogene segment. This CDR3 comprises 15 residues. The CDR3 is CASSKVKGAPYEQYF. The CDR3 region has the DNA TGTGCCAGCAGCAAAGTCAAAGGGGCCCCCTACGAGCAGTACTTC.

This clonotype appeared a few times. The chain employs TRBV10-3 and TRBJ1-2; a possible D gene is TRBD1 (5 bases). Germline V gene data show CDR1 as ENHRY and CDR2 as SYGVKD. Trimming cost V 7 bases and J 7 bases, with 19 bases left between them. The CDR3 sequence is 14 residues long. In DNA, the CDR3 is TGTGCCATCAAGTCGGGCGACAGTGCGGCTGGCTACACCTTC. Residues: CAIKSGDSAAGYTF.

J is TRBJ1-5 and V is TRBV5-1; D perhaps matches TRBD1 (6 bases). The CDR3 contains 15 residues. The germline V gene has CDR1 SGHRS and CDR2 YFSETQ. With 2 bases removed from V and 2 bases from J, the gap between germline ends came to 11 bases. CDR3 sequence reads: CASSFSGEGNQPQHF. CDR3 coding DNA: TGCGCCAGCAGCTTCTCAGGGGAGGGCAATCAGCCCCAGCATTTT.

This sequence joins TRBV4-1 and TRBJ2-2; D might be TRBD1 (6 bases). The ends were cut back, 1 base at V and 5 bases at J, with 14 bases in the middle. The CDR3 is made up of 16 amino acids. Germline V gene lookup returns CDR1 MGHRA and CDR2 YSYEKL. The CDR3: CASSQGGQGRTGELFF. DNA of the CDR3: TGCGCCAGCAGCCAAGGGGGGCAGGGCAGGACCGGGGAGCTGTTTTTT.

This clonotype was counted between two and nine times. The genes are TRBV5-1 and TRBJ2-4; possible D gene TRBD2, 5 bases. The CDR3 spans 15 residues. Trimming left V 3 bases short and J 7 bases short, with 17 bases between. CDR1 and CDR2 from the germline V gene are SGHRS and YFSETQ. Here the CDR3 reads CASSWTPGSPNIQYF. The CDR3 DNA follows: TGCGCCAGCAGCTGGACGCCGGGGAGTCCGAACATTCAGTACTTC.

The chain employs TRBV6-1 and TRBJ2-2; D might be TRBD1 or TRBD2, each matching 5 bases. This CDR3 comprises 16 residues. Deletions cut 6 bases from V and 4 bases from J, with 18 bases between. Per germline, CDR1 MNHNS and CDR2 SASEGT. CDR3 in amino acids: CASRPTTPRGTGELFF. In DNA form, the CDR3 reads TGTGCCAGCAGGCCGACTACCCCGAGGGGCACCGGGGAGCTGTTTTTT.

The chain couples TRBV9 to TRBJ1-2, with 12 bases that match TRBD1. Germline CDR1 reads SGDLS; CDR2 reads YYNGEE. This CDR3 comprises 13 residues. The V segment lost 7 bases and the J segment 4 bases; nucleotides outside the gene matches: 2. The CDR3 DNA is TGTGCCAGCCGGGGACAGGGGGCCTATGGCTACACCTTC. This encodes CASRGQGAYGYTF.

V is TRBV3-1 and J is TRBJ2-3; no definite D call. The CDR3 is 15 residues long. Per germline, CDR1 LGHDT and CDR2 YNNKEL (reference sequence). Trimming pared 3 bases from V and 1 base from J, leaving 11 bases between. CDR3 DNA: TGTGCCAGCAGCCATTTGCCCACCGGCACAGATACGCAGTATTTT. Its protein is CASSHLPTGTDTQYF.